These 8 T cell receptor beta chains were sequenced from one sample in a study of T-cell reconstitution after alpha-beta-depleted transplantation in children. Unique molecular identifiers were built into the TCRbeta library. TCRdb called the PCR reads again in MiXCR, with one record for every CDR3 protein. The sample includes about 470,000 distinct CDR3 sequences, roughly 43% of them seen just once. The sample here was PBMCs, taken before TCRalphabeta/CD19-depleted stem cell transplant. These receptors were collected from a girl aged 2 to 10 with aplastic anemia, due to receive a stem cell transplant.

This clonotype was counted only a few times. The chain employs TRBV7-3 and TRBJ2-3; 8 bases align to TRBD1. Looked up from germline, CDR1 is SGHTA and CDR2 is FQGTGA. The CDR3 length is 18 residues. The ends lost 5 bases at V and 0 bases at J; junction bases unmatched: 13. CDR3 coding DNA: TGTGCCAGCAGCCCCCGACCAGGGGGCCTGACAAGCACAGATACGCAGTATTTT. Translating gives CASSPRPGGLTSTDTQYF.

This clonotype has at least ten counts. V usage is TRBV5-1 and J usage is TRBJ2-3; no clear D gene. This CDR3 is built from 13 residues. Germline V gene data show CDR1 as SGHRS and CDR2 as YFSETQ. V was cut by 4 bases and J by 0 bases, with 6 bases left in between. The CDR3 region has the DNA TGCGCCAGCAGCGAGGCTAGCACAGATACGCAGTATTTT. This gives the protein CASSEASTDTQYF. Filled out from reference TRBV5-1 and TRBJ2-3, the complete variable domain reads KAGVTQTPRYLIKTRGQQVTLSCSPISGHRSVSWYQQTPGQGLQFLFEYFSETQRNKGNFPGRFSGRQFSNSRSEMNVSTLELGDSALYLCASSEASTDTQYFGPGTRLTVL.

The CDR3 nucleotides are TGTGCCAGCAGTTTGGGCAGGGTGACCAAAAACATTCAGTACTTC. Its translation is CASSLGRVTKNIQYF. The chain links TRBV28 to TRBJ2-4; weak D call: TRBD1 (5 bases). Trimming removed 3 bases from V and 2 bases from J, with 11 bases in between. Per germline, CDR1 MDHEN and CDR2 SYDVKM. This CDR3 region has 15 residues.

This clonotype was counted between two and nine times. The rearrangement links TRBV28 to TRBJ1-5; the match to TRBD1 covers 8 bases. This CDR3 is 15 amino acids long. Germline assignment: CDR1 MDHEN and CDR2 SYDVKM. Trimming took 6 bases from V and 6 from J; bases not matched to a gene: 10. The CDR3 here is CASSTQGALGQPQHF. Written as DNA, the CDR3 is TGTGCCAGCAGCACCCAGGGGGCGCTGGGTCAGCCCCAGCATTTT.

The V call is TRBV9, the J call TRBJ2-7, with D possibly matching TRBD2 (6 bases). Deletions cut 3 bases from V and 3 bases from J, with 19 bases between. CDR1 is SGDLS, CDR2 YYNGEE, per germline. This CDR3 region has 16 residues. CDR3 in amino acids: CASSETREVANYEQYF. CDR3 coding DNA: TGTGCCAGCAGCGAGACTAGGGAGGTAGCTAACTACGAGCAGTACTTC.

This clonotype appeared many times. The chain carries TRBV11-3 and TRBJ2-3; the match to TRBD2 covers 7 bases. The CDR3 has 15 amino acids. With 3 bases clipped from V and 2 bases from J, the junction kept 5 bases outside the gene matches. Germline lookup yields CDR1 SGHNT and CDR2 YENEEA. CDR3 bases: TGTGCCAGCAGCTTTCAAGCGGGGCCCACAGATACGCAGTATTTT. Protein product: CASSFQAGPTDTQYF.

This clonotype appeared many times. The chain couples TRBV7-2 to TRBJ2-2, with a possible D match to TRBD2 (6 bases). The CDR3 covers 14 residues. Trimming took off 4 bases at V and 3 bases at J, with 9 bases between the two ends. Germline-derived CDR1 and CDR2 are SGHTA and FQGNSA. CDR3 DNA sequence: TGTGCCAGCAGCTCTAGCGTGTACACCGGGGAGCTGTTTTTT. Its translation: CASSSSVYTGELFF. Full variable domain (rest looked up from reference TRBV7-2 and TRBJ2-2): GAGVSQSPSNKVTEKGKDVELRCDPISGHTALYWYRQSLGQGLEFLIYFQGNSAPDKSGLPSDRFSAERTGGSVSTLTIQRTQQEDSAVYLCASSSSVYTGELFFGEGSRLTVL.

The chain combines TRBV6-4 with TRBJ2-7; D might be TRBD1 (5 bases). Trimming stripped 7 bases from V and 6 bases from J, with 16 bases between. Germline-derived CDR1 and CDR2 are MRHNA and SNTAGT. This CDR3 comprises 13 residues. The CDR3 bases are TGTGCCAGCATCAGAATGGGGCTGGGCGAGCAGTACTTC. This gives the protein CASIRMGLGEQYF.